These 4 T cell receptor beta chains were sequenced from one sample in a study of CDR3 diversity in severe acne. TCRdb re-derived calls from the PCR reads in MiXCR, one entry per CDR3 protein. The table has more than 85,000 distinct CDR3 sequences, roughly 52% seen once; the top ten hold over 9%. The sequencing input was blood. These receptors were taken from a male donor in good health, serving as a control.

The rearrangement uses TRBV5-1 and TRBJ2-3, with TRBD2 matching 7 bases. CDR3 size: 15 residues. J gave up 3 bases and V 0 bases, and 4 bases lay outside the gene matches. Germline lookup yields CDR1 SGHRS and CDR2 YFSETQ. CDR3 loop: CASSLGGGGTDTQYF. As DNA, the CDR3 is TGCGCCAGCAGCTTGGGCGGGGGAGGAACAGATACGCAGTATTTT. Variable domain in full (rest from reference TRBV5-1 and TRBJ2-3): KAGVTQTPRYLIKTRGQQVTLSCSPISGHRSVSWYQQTPGQGLQFLFEYFSETQRNKGNFPGRFSGRQFSNSRSEMNVSTLELGDSALYLCASSLGGGGTDTQYFGPGTRLTVL.

V usage is TRBV7-9 and J usage is TRBJ1-1; D not certain. The V gene lost 5 bases and the J gene lost 6 bases, with 13 bases spanning the gap. In germline, CDR1 is SEHNR, CDR2 FQNEAQ (reference sequence). The CDR3 has 13 residues. CDR3 loop: CASSAGTASEAFF. The CDR3 coding sequence is TGTGCCAGCAGCGCGGGCACCGCCTCTGAAGCTTTCTTT. The full variable domain, rest sourced from reference TRBV7-9 and TRBJ1-1, is DTGVSQNPRHKITKRGQNVTFRCDPISEHNRLYWYRQTLGQGPEFLTYFQNEAQLEKSRLLSDRFSAERPKGSFSTLEIQRTEQGDSAMYLCASSAGTASEAFFGQGTRLTVV.

This clonotype has a count of ten or more. The V gene is TRBV12-3 or TRBV12-4, the J gene TRBJ2-1; TRBD2 aligns across 7 bases. The junction had 2 bases not matched to a gene; V was cut back by 5 bases and J by 7 bases. The CDR3 is 12 amino acids. The CDR3 region is CASSPGRNEQFF. DNA for the CDR3: TGTGCCAGCAGTCCCGGGAGGAATGAGCAGTTCTTC.

This clonotype was seen more than once but under ten times. CDR3 bases: TGTGCCAGCAGCTTAGATGCTGACTCCTACGAGCAGTACTTC. It codes for CASSLDADSYEQYF. The chain uses TRBV11-3 and TRBJ2-7; D unresolved. V lost 0 bases, J lost 0 bases, and 6 bases lay in between. CDR1 SGHNT and CDR2 YENEEA come from the germline V gene. CDR3 length: 14 amino acids.